These 18 T cell receptor beta chains came from one sample sequenced in a study of post-analysis software for immune sequencing data (dated by TCRdb to about 2015). Broad study findings and their caveats: Four to six TRBV segments, including TRBV5-6, TRBV5-1 and TRBV20-1, were significantly more frequent in patients than controls.

Receptors were amplified or captured by PCR. TCRdb lists the instrument as Illumina HiSeq 2500. Unique molecular identifiers were incorporated into TCR beta cDNA libraries to reduce PCR and sequencing biases. The public sequencing data were trimmed at Q25 with fastp and processed into clonotypes with MiXCR by TCRdb, which kept only in-frame beta chains. Rows are combined by CDR3 protein, so each entry shows the most common genes and DNA. Counted in this sample were 750,000 to 950,000 distinct CDR3 sequences; about 57% of them appeared once. The leading ten clones occupy 4.6% of the sample. These TCRs are of unknown antigen specificity. Sequenced sample: blood. These TCRs come from a girl aged 10 to 17 with multiple sclerosis.

The V call is TRBV20-1, the J call TRBJ2-7; TRBD2 matches at 11 bases. The V and J ends lost 5 bases and 0 bases, in that order; junction bases with no gene match: 9. This CDR3 comprises 16 residues. CDR1 and CDR2 from the germline V gene are DFQATT and SNEGSKA (reference sequence). Written as DNA, the CDR3 is TGCAGTGCTTCTACGGGACTAGCGGAAAACTCCTACGAGCAGTACTTC. Protein sequence: CSASTGLAENSYEQYF.

In this sample, this clonotype turned up a few times. The chain joins TRBV29-1 to TRBJ1-2, with 7 bases matching TRBD1. Germline loops: CDR1 SQVTM, CDR2 ANQGSEA. V lost 4 bases to trimming and J lost 3 bases; unmatched junction nucleotides: 2. The CDR3 contains 12 residues. The DNA of the CDR3 is TGCAGCGTTGCAGGGGGTGACTATGGCTACACCTTC. Its protein is CSVAGGDYGYTF.

This chain connects TRBV20-1 to TRBJ2-3; D unresolved. The length of the CDR3 is 11 residues. Germline lookup yields CDR1 DFQATT and CDR2 SNEGSKA (reference sequence). The V gene lost 6 bases and the J gene lost 5 bases, with 9 bases spanning the gap. The CDR3 is CSAVVVDTQYF. The CDR3 nucleotides are TGCAGTGCCGTAGTAGTAGATACGCAGTATTTT.

The gene calls are TRBV12-3 or TRBV12-4 and TRBJ1-3; no clear D. The CDR3 has 11 amino acids. Trimming shortened V by 3 bases and J by 3 bases, and 0 bases separated the two germline ends. CDR3 loop: CASSFGNTIYF. Written as DNA, the CDR3 is TGTGCCAGCAGTTTTGGAAACACCATATATTTT.

The chain recombines TRBV20-1 with TRBJ2-7; D is perhaps TRBD2 (6 bases). The V end was cut by 6 bases, the J end by 1 base, with 10 bases between. This CDR3 is built from 12 residues. Germline values: CDR1 DFQATT, CDR2 SNEGSKA (reference sequence). DNA of the CDR3: TGCAGTGCCGGGGGAAGGTCCTACGAGCAGTACTTC. This sequence encodes CSAGGRSYEQYF.

This clonotype has just a few counts. This chain uses TRBV6-2 or TRBV6-3 with TRBJ2-7; 13 bases align to TRBD2. CDR3 length equals 17 residues. Germline V gene lookup returns CDR1 MNHEY and CDR2 SVGEGT. Trimming cost V 5 bases and J 0 bases; bases outside gene matches: 7. The CDR3 here is CASSDGLAGDISYEQYF. CDR3 sequence (DNA): TGTGCCAGCAGTGACGGACTAGCGGGGGATATCTCCTACGAGCAGTACTTC.

The chain carries TRBV6-5 and TRBJ1-4; D perhaps matches TRBD1 (5 bases). The CDR3 length is 14 residues. Trimming removed 5 bases from V and 1 base from J, with 8 bases in between. The germline CDR1 and CDR2 sequences are MNHEY and SVGAGI. The CDR3 reads CASSRQGTNEKLFF. CDR3 nucleotides: TGTGCCAGCAGTCGCCAGGGAACTAATGAAAAACTGTTTTTT.

This clonotype was observed many times. The chain links TRBV12-3 or TRBV12-4 to TRBJ1-2; D gene uncertain. There are 14 residues in the CDR3. The V and J ends lost 3 bases and 2 bases respectively, with 10 bases between them. The CDR3 loop reads CASSFGRSNYGYTF. In DNA, the CDR3 is TGTGCCAGCAGTTTTGGACGTTCCAACTATGGCTACACCTTC.

This clonotype appeared a few times. The gene calls are TRBV30 and TRBJ2-5; D perhaps matches TRBD1 (6 bases). The CDR3 is made up of 12 amino acids. Germline lookup yields CDR1 GTSNPN and CDR2 SVGIG (reference sequence). The V end was cut by 3 bases, the J end by 11 bases, with 16 bases between. CDR3 in DNA: TGTGCCTGGAGGACAGGCGTCAGGGAGCAGTACTTC. Amino acids: CAWRTGVREQYF.

As to this clonotype: The junction and the germline gene differ at one end; a read error may be behind it. The chain is built from TRBV24-1 and TRBJ2-3; TRBD2 might be the D (6 bases). Germline values: CDR1 KGHDR, CDR2 SFDVKD. This CDR3 spans 13 amino acids. CDR3 in DNA: TGTGCCACCAGTGATGCGGGGTCAGATACGCGGTATTTT. It yields the protein CATSDAGSDTRYF.

The genes are TRBV4-1 and TRBJ2-5, with D hard to call. Per the germline V gene, CDR1 is MGHRA and CDR2 is YSYEKL. V was cut by 0 bases and J by 7 bases, with 12 bases left in between. The CDR3 covers 14 residues. The CDR3 reads CASSQEGQTGTQYF. CDR3 in DNA: TGCGCCAGCAGCCAAGAAGGCCAAACCGGGACCCAGTACTTC.

This chain joins TRBV18 and TRBJ2-6, with 7 bases matching TRBD2. This CDR3 has 15 residues. Looked up from germline, CDR1 is KGHSH and CDR2 is LQKENI. V was clipped by 3 bases and J by 2 bases; unmatched bases: 1. The CDR3 DNA follows: TGTGCCAGCTCACCCACTAGCGCTGGGGCCAACGTCCTGACTTTC. Translated, it gives CASSPTSAGANVLTF.

The chain has TRBV28 and TRBJ2-5; 11 bases map to TRBD2. The closer fit of TRBJ2-7 to the DNA end suggests the J call may be wrong. Per the germline V gene, CDR1 is MDHEN and CDR2 is SYDVKM. The CDR3 has 15 amino acids. As DNA, the CDR3 is TGTGCCAGCAGTTCGACTAGCGGGACCCCCTACGAGCAGTACTTC. It specifies CASSSTSGTPYEQYF.

In this sample, this clonotype turned up a few times. This chain uses TRBV5-1 with TRBJ2-3, with unresolved D. The CDR3 runs 14 residues. CDR1 SGHRS and CDR2 YFSETQ come from the germline V gene. The V gene lost 0 bases and the J gene lost 2 bases, with 7 bases spanning the gap. DNA for the CDR3: TGCGCCAGCAGCTTGGATGGCTACACAGATACGCAGTATTTT. It encodes CASSLDGYTDTQYF.

The chain joins TRBV5-1 to TRBJ1-1; D ambiguous. Trimming left V 0 bases short and J 6 bases short, with 9 bases between. Germline lookup yields CDR1 SGHRS and CDR2 YFSETQ. CDR3 length: 13 residues. The CDR3 coding sequence is TGCGCCAGCAGCTTGGCCTCTCCGCCTGAAGCTTTCTTT. Its translation: CASSLASPPEAFF.

The sample holds one count of this clonotype. This chain joins TRBV5-1 and TRBJ2-7; TRBD2 might be the D (6 bases). Germline assignment: CDR1 SGHRS and CDR2 YFSETQ. The CDR3 has 14 residues. Trimming left V 4 bases short and J 0 bases short, with 11 bases between. The CDR3 bases are TGCGCCAGCAGCGCGGGACGGAACTCCTACGAGCAGTACTTC. It is translated as CASSAGRNSYEQYF.

This clonotype has more than one count but fewer than ten. In DNA, the CDR3 is TGTGCCAGCAGCCTGAACTTGTACGATGAGCAGTTCTTC. As protein: CASSLNLYDEQFF. The chain links TRBV13 to TRBJ2-1, with D uncertain. Per the germline V gene, CDR1 is PRHDT and CDR2 is FYEKMQ (reference sequence). This CDR3 has 13 residues. Between the trimmed V and J ends, which lost 5 bases and 8 bases, there was a span of 13 bases.

The chain employs TRBV6-5 and TRBJ1-2; D is possibly TRBD1 (5 bases). The CDR3 contains 15 residues. Germline V gene sequence: CDR1 MNHEY, CDR2 SVGAGI. V was cut by 7 bases and J by 4 bases, with 19 bases left in between. The CDR3 is CASTSRGRPVYGYTF. Here the CDR3 DNA reads TGTGCCAGCACGTCCCGGGGACGACCCGTCTATGGCTACACCTTC.